This T cell receptor (beta chain) was recorded in a study of cytomegalovirus exposure and HLA in healthy donors. The study, taken as a whole, reports: Reported findings show TCR beta sequences accurately forecast HLA-A and HLA-B alleles in most subjects. The classifier, whose performance was assessed in both the original and validation cohorts, reportedly diagnosed cytomegalovirus status with high specificity and sensitivity.

Deletions cut 2 bases from V and 1 base from J, with 5 bases between. The CDR3 is 13 amino acids. The V gene's germline CDR1 is SGHTA and CDR2 FQGNSA. It was with 60 Vbeta and 13 Jbeta primers that the PCR ran. This table comes from immunoSEQ multiplex PCR, and its TCRdb copy is limited to in-frame clones, with some not included. This sample carries about 190,000 clones, 70% to 80% of them seen once, and the ten largest clones take roughly 2.1%. On this clone: Its antigen is undetermined.

The rearrangement uses TRBV7-2 and TRBJ2-5; D gene ambiguous. Input material: PBMCs. The TCR originated in a woman in her thirties in good health and CMV-seropositive. CDR3 in amino acids: CASSLHTQETQYF. The CDR3 coding sequence is TGTGCCAGCAGCTTACACACCCAAGAGACCCAGTACTTC.